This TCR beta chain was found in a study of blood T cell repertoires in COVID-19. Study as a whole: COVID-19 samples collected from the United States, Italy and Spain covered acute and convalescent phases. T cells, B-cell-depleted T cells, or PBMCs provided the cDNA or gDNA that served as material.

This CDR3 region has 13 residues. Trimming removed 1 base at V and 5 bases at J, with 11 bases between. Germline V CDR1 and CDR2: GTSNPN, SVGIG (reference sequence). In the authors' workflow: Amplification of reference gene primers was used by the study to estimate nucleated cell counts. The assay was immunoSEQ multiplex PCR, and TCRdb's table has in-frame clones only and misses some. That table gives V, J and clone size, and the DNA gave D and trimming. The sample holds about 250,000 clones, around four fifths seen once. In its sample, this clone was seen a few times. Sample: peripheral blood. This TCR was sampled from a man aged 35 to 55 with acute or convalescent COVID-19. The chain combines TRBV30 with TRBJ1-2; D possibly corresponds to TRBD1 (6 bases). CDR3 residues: CAWSAQGLYGYTF. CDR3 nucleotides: TGTGCCTGGAGTGCACAGGGTCTTTATGGCTACACCTTC.